These 5 T cell receptor beta chains came from one sample sequenced in a study of T cell clonality in common variable immunodeficiency. Whole-study findings and limits: In common variable immunodeficiency, TCR beta chains reportedly carried fewer deletions and N-nucleotide insertions.

These receptors are not linked to any known antigen. Sequenced by immunoSEQ multiplex PCR; TCRdb stores in-frame clones only, minus some. The sample is made up of approximately 30,000 clones, none counted only once. Material: peripheral blood mononuclear cells. These receptors were collected from a human donor with common variable immunodeficiency.

This clone was found a few times. The read ends 3 residues shy of where the CDR3 ends; the end is completed using the germline J gene. The chain employs TRBV5-6 and TRBJ1-1; 9 bases agree with TRBD1. The CDR3 length is 14 residues. Germline V gene sequence: CDR1 SGHDT, CDR2 YYEEEE. J gave up 7 bases and V 2 bases, and 6 bases lay outside the gene matches. CDR3 bases read: TGTGCCAGCAGCTTTGGACAGGGGTTCGGTGAA. Amino acid sequence: CASSFGQGFGE. The full CDR3 sequence reads CASSFGQGFGEAFF.

This clone was seen ten or more times. Coverage ceases 3 residues before the CDR3 finishes, and the germline J gene fills in the end. The chain joins TRBV19 to TRBJ2-3; TRBD2 aligns across 9 bases. The germline V gene encodes CDR1 LNHDA and CDR2 SQIVND (reference sequence). V lost 4 bases and J lost 5; bases outside the gene matches: 13. The CDR3 has 17 amino acids. CDR3 bases read: TGTGCCAGTAGTAGTTCGCTAGCGGGGCGAGGTAGAGATACG. This gives the protein CASSSSLAGRGRDT. The complete CDR3 reads CASSSSLAGRGRDTQYF.

This clone has a handful of counts. From the germline J gene comes the end of the CDR3, since the read stops 3 residues before it. V is TRBV7-9 and J is TRBJ2-5; D is possibly TRBD2 (6 bases). Trimming shortened V by 6 bases and J by 4 bases, and 12 bases separated the two germline ends. Germline V gene lookup returns CDR1 SEHNR and CDR2 FQNEAQ (reference sequence). This CDR3 is 13 amino acids long. This chain's CDR3 is CASRFMGGETQYF. The CDR3 bases that were read are TGTGCCAGCAGATTTATGGGGGGAGAGACC.

This clone was seen only a few times. The read finishes 3 residues shy of the CDR3 end, and the germline J gene is used to complete it. This chain joins TRBV7-2 and TRBJ1-2, with D possibly TRBD1 on 5 matching bases. V was shortened by 0 bases and J by 4 bases, with 12 bases between the two germline ends. The CDR3 loop spans 15 amino acids. Germline CDR1 SGHTA, CDR2 FQGNSA. The DNA read from the CDR3 is TGTGCCAGCAGCTTAGCGGGTAGGGGTAGCTATGGC. Translation: CASSLAGRGSYG. The CDR3 in its entirety is CASSLAGRGSYGYTF.

In its sample, this clone was seen a few times. The read halts 3 residues ahead of the CDR3 end, with the missing end drawn from the germline J gene. The chain recombines TRBV30 with TRBJ2-7; 8 nucleotides line up with TRBD1. The CDR3 is made up of 14 amino acids. Germline assignment: CDR1 GTSNPN and CDR2 SVGIG (reference sequence). V was pared by 5 bases and J by 4 bases, with 10 bases of the junction left unmatched. The CDR3 region is CAWGGQGMYYEQYF. The CDR3 DNA, read in part, is TGTGCCTGGGGAGGACAGGGAATGTATTACGAG. Together with reference TRBV30 and TRBJ2-7, the CDR3 gives the full variable domain: SQTIHQWPATLVQPVGSPLSLECTVEGTSNPNLYWYRQAAGRGLQLLFYSVGIGQISSEVPQNLSASRPQDRQFILSSKKLLLSDSGFYLCAWGGQGMYYEQYFGPGTRLTVT.